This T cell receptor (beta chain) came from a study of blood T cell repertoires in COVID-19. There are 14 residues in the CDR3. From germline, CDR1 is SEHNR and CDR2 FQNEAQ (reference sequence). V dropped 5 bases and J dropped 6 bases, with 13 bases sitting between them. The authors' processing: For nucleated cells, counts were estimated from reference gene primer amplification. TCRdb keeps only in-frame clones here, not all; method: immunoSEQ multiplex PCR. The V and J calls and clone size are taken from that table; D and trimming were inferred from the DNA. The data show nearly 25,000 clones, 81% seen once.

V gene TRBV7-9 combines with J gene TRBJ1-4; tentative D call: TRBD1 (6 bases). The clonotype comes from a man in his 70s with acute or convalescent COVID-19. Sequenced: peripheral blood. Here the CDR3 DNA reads TGTGCCAGCAGCCCCGGCAGGGGAGATGAAAAACTGTTTTTT. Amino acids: CASSPGRGDEKLFF.